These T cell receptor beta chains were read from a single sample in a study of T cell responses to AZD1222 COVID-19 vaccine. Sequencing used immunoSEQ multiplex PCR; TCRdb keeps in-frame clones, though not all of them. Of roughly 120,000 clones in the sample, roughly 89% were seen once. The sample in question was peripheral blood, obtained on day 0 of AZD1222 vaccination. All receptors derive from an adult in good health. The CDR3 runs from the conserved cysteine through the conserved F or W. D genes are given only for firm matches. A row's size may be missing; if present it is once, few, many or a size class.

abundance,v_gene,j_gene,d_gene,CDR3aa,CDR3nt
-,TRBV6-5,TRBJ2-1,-,CASSYRSGSYNEQFF,TGTGCCAGCAGTTACCGGAGCGGTTCCTACAATGAGCAGTTCTTC
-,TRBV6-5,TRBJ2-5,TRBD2,CASSGGLAGLETQYF,TGTGCCAGCAGCGGGGGGCTAGCGGGACTAGAGACCCAGTACTTC
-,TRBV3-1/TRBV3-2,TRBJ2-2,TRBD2,CASSPGGGAGELFF,TGTGCCAGCAGCCCGGGGGGGGGTGCCGGGGAGCTGTTTTTT
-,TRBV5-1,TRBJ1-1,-,CASSFFGEAAEAFF,TGCGCCAGCAGCTTCTTCGGGGAAGCGGCTGAAGCTTTCTTT
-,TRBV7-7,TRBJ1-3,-,CASSSPSRLDSGNTIYF,TGTGCTAGCAGCTCCCCCTCGCGACTAGACTCTGGAAACACCATATATTTT
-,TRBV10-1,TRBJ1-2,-,CASSDGGSYGYTF,TGCGCCAGCAGTGATGGAGGGAGCTATGGCTACACCTTC
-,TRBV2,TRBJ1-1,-,CASGENTEAFF,TGTGCCAGTGGGGAGAACACTGAAGCTTTCTTT
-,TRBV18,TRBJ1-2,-,CASSQEDIAGGYTF,TGTGCCAGCTCCCAAGAGGACATCGCGGGTGGCTACACCTTC
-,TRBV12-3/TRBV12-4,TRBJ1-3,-,CASEQGNTIYF,TGTGCCTCCGAGCAGGGAAACACCATATATTTT
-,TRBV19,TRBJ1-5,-,CASKETWQPQHF,TGTGCCAGTAAGGAGACATGGCAGCCCCAGCATTTT
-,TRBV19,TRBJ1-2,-,CASSVPPDRNYGYTF,TGTGCCAGTAGTGTCCCCCCGGATCGGAACTATGGCTACACCTTC
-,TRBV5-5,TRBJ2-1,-,CASRGVRQEPDNEQFF,TGTGCCAGCAGGGGGGTGCGGCAGGAACCGGACAATGAGCAGTTCTTC
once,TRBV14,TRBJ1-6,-,CASSQDGGLNSPLHF,TGTGCCAGCAGCCAAGATGGAGGGTTAAATTCACCCCTCCACTTT
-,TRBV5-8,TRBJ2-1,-,CASSFIGSPNEQFF,TGTGCCAGCAGCTTTATCGGGAGCCCCAATGAGCAGTTCTTC
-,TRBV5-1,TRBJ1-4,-,CASSYGQNEKLFF,TGCGCCAGCAGCTATGGGCAGAATGAAAAACTGTTTTTT
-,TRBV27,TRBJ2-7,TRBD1,CASSLTGRSPSYEQYF,TGTGCCAGCAGTTTGACAGGGCGGTCCCCCTCCTACGAGCAGTACTTC
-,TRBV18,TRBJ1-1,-,CASSSRQGRDTEAFF,TGTGCCAGCTCCTCACGGCAGGGGAGGGACACTGAAGCTTTCTTT
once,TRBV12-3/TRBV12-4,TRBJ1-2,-,CASSSEGGYTF,TGTGCCAGCAGTTCAGAGGGAGGCTACACCTTC
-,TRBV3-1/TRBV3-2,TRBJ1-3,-,CASSQVFGASSGNTIYF,TGTGCCAGCAGCCAAGTTTTCGGGGCCAGCTCTGGAAACACCATATATTTT
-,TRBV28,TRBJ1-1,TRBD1,CASYSGGPAFF,TGTGCCAGCTATTCAGGGGGACCAGCTTTCTTT
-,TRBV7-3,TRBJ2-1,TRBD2,CASTYVFHGRINEQFF,TGTGCCAGCACCTACGTTTTTCACGGGAGGATAAATGAGCAGTTCTTC
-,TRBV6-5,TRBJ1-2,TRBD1,CASSLRDSSNYGYTF,TGTGCCAGCTCCCTCCGGGACAGCTCTAACTATGGCTACACCTTC
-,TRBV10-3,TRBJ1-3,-,CAINTQGEGDTIYF,TGTGCCATCAACACACAGGGAGAGGGAGACACCATATATTTT
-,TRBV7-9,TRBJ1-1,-,CASSLAQGLGTEAFF,TGTGCCAGCAGCTTAGCGCAGGGGCTGGGCACTGAAGCTTTCTTT
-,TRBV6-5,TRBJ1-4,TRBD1,CASRGRDRGEEKLFF,TGTGCCAGCAGGGGGAGAGACAGGGGCGAAGAAAAACTGTTTTTT
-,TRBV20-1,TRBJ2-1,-,CSHGDNEQFF,TGCAGTCACGGGGACAATGAGCAGTTCTTC
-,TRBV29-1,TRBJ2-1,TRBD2,CSVVTSGLYNEQFF,TGCAGCGTTGTAACTAGCGGGTTATACAATGAGCAGTTCTTC
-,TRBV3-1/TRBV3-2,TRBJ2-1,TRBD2,CASSQGTGLAGVEQFF,TGTGCCAGCAGCCAAGGTACGGGACTAGCGGGAGTTGAGCAGTTCTTC
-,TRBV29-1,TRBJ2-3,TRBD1,CSVSGTGSTDTQYF,TGCAGCGTGTCGGGGACAGGGAGCACAGATACGCAGTATTTT
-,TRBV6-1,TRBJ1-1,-,CASSESGRQQAFF,TGTGCCAGCAGTGAAAGTGGCCGACAGCAAGCTTTCTTT
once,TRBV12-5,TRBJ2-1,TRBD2,CASGLGLAVYNEQFF,TGTGCTAGTGGTTTGGGACTAGCGGTGTACAATGAGCAGTTCTTC
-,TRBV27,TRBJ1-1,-,CASQVGGTTEAFF,TGTGCCAGCCAAGTGGGGGGTACCACTGAAGCTTTCTTT
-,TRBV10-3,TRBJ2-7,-,CAISEQGKAAYEQYF,TGTGCCATCAGTGAACAGGGAAAGGCTGCCTACGAGCAGTACTTC
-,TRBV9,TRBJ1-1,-,CASSVSGLLNTEAFF,TGTGCCAGCAGCGTCTCGGGACTCTTGAACACTGAAGCTTTCTTT
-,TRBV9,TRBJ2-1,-,CASSVDLGSYNEQFF,TGTGCCAGCAGCGTAGATCTAGGCTCCTACAATGAGCAGTTCTTC
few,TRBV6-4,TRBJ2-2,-,CASSDSSGNTGELFF,TGTGCCAGCAGTGACTCTAGCGGGAACACCGGGGAGCTGTTTTTT
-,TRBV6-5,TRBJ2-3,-,CASRRDTNTDTQYF,TGTGCCAGCAGACGCGACACAAACACAGATACGCAGTATTTT
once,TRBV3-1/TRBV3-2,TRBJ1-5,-,CASSQSLGGIHNQPQHF,TGTGCCAGCAGCCAATCATTAGGGGGGATCCACAATCAGCCCCAGCATTTT
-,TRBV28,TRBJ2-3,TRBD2,CASSATLSSGRVGDTQYF,TGTGCCAGCAGTGCCACCCTCTCTAGCGGGAGGGTGGGCGATACGCAGTATTTT
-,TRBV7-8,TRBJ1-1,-,CASSFKGNTEAFF,TGTGCCAGCAGCTTCAAGGGGAACACTGAAGCTTTCTTT
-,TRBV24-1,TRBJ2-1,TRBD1,CATSDGRGLSYNEQFF,TGTGCCACCAGTGATGGCAGGGGGCTATCCTACAATGAGCAGTTCTTC
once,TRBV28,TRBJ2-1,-,CAITNRETYNEQFF,TGTGCCATAACGAACCGGGAGACTTATAATGAGCAGTTCTTC
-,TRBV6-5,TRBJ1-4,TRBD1,CASSLTGINEKLFF,TGTGCCAGCAGTTTGACAGGGATTAATGAAAAACTGTTTTTT
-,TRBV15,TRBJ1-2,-,CATSRVPYGYTF,TGTGCCACCAGCAGAGTACCCTATGGCTACACCTTC